The 14 T cell receptor beta chains in this list originate from one sample, sequenced in a study of T-cell memory formation after mild COVID-19. TCRdb fed the 5' RACE reads into MiXCR, producing one record per CDR3 protein. The data contain about 35,000 distinct CDR3 sequences, around a fifth of them singletons. Sequences were obtained from PBMCs or a T cell subset sorted from them (not recorded which). These receptors were collected from an adult who had mild COVID-19 (a few samples of this study predate the infection). Cell type and time point are not known.

This clonotype came up many times. The chain has TRBV2 and TRBJ2-1, with 7 bases that match TRBD2. CDR3 length: 17 amino acids. After removal of 0 bases from V and 7 bases from J, the junction contained 12 bases not matched to a gene. The germline V gene encodes CDR1 SNHLY and CDR2 FYNNEI. CDR3 sequence: CASSEAVYGRKKNEQFF. The CDR3 DNA reads as TGTGCCAGCAGTGAAGCGGTCTACGGGAGGAAGAAAAATGAGCAGTTCTTC.

In this sample, this clonotype turned up many times. This sequence joins TRBV5-6 and TRBJ1-6; maybe TRBD1 (5 bases). V lost 4 bases and J 8 bases, leaving 19 bases between the germline ends. CDR3 length equals 16 residues. Germline assignment: CDR1 SGHDT and CDR2 YYEEEE. The CDR3 coding sequence is TGTGCCAGCAGCCCCCAGGGATCAGCCGGGTATTCACCCCTCCACTTT. Its translation: CASSPQGSAGYSPLHF. Full variable domain (remainder filled in from reference TRBV5-6 and TRBJ1-6): DAGVTQSPTHLIKTRGQQVTLRCSPKSGHDTVSWYQQALGQGPQFIFQYYEEEERQRGNFPDRFSGHQFPNYSSELNVNALLLGDSALYLCASSPQGSAGYSPLHFGNGTRLTVT.

There are many counts of this clonotype. The genes are TRBV18 and TRBJ2-7; a weak D match, TRBD2 (5 bases). The germline gives CDR1 KGHSH, CDR2 LQKENI. The CDR3 length is 16 residues. The ends were cut back, 0 bases at V and 5 bases at J, with 17 bases in the middle. CDR3 coding DNA: TGTGCCAGCTCACCACCCCACCCGGGGTCTGGTCACGAGCAGTACTTC. This codes for CASSPPHPGSGHEQYF.

In this sample, this clonotype is medium-sized (0.01 to 0.1%). The rearrangement links TRBV5-1 to TRBJ2-5; D may be TRBD1 (5 bases). CDR3 size: 14 residues. The germline V and J ends were trimmed by 6 bases and 0 bases, with 12 bases remaining between them. Germline V CDR1 and CDR2: SGHRS, YFSETQ. The CDR3 DNA sequence: TGCGCCAGCAATTGGAAAGGGGACCAAGAGACCCAGTACTTC. It codes for CASNWKGDQETQYF.

Only one count was recorded for this clonotype. The CDR3 DNA reads TGCAGCGTTGAACCTAGCGGGAGCTACAATGAGCAGTTCTTC. It encodes CSVEPSGSYNEQFF. The rearrangement uses TRBV29-1 and TRBJ2-1; 10 positions match TRBD2. CDR1 SQVTM and CDR2 ANQGSEA come from the germline V gene. The CDR3 length is 14 residues. Germline trimming cut 2 bases from V and 3 bases from J; bases unmatched to any gene: 1.

V usage is TRBV12-3 or TRBV12-4 and J usage is TRBJ2-7; the D is unclear. The CDR3 loop spans 14 amino acids. Trimming stripped 3 bases from V and 0 bases from J, with 9 bases between. The CDR3 DNA is TGTGCCAGCAGTTTCGGGCAGGTCTCCTACGAGCAGTACTTC. Its translation: CASSFGQVSYEQYF.

This clonotype qualifies as medium-sized. The chain joins TRBV12-3 or TRBV12-4 to TRBJ2-7, with TRBD1 identical over 9 bases. J lost 3 bases, V lost 3 bases, and 0 bases had no gene match. The CDR3 has 13 residues. The CDR3 DNA follows: TGTGCCAGCAGTTTGGGACAGGGCTACGAGCAGTACTTC. This sequence encodes CASSLGQGYEQYF.

The chain carries TRBV7-9 and TRBJ2-7, with 7 bases identical to TRBD1. The CDR3 runs to 15 residues. CDR1 and CDR2 (germline): SEHNR, FQNEAQ (reference sequence). The trim removed 5 bases at V and 2 bases at J, leaving 9 bases unmatched. The CDR3 DNA sequence: TGTGCCAGCAGCCCATGGGACAGAGGCACCTACGAGCAGTACTTC. Its protein is CASSPWDRGTYEQYF.

This clonotype was picked up many times. V is TRBV6-1 and J is TRBJ2-3; D uncertain. The germline gives CDR1 MNHNS, CDR2 SASEGT. The CDR3 is made up of 15 amino acids. The V end lost 3 bases, the J end lost 4 bases, and 14 bases lay between the germline ends. CDR3 sequence (DNA): TGTGCCAGCAGTGACGGTAGCATCGCCCCAGATACGCAGTATTTT. This sequence encodes CASSDGSIAPDTQYF.

This clonotype was seen at least ten times. The chain joins TRBV7-2 to TRBJ1-5; no clear D gene. Germline CDR1 SGHTA, CDR2 FQGNSA. V gave up 0 bases and J gave up 0 bases, with 9 bases separating them. This CDR3 has 16 amino acids. The CDR3 spells CASSLARDYSNQPQHF. The DNA for the CDR3 is TGTGCCAGCAGCTTAGCCAGAGACTATAGCAATCAGCCCCAGCATTTT.

This clonotype occurred many times. The chain joins TRBV5-1 to TRBJ2-1; 8 bases line up with TRBD2. Germline-derived CDR1 and CDR2 are SGHRS and YFSETQ. J gave up 8 bases and V 7 bases, and 14 bases lay outside the gene matches. This CDR3 region has 15 residues. CDR3 region: CASVRVGGAADEQFF. The CDR3 DNA is TGCGCCAGCGTGCGAGTCGGGGGGGCTGCCGATGAGCAGTTCTTC.

The CDR3 reads CASTSLLMNTEAFF. CDR3 in DNA: TGTGCCAGCACCTCCTTACTAATGAACACTGAAGCTTTCTTT. The V and J genes are TRBV11-2 and TRBJ1-1; D is ambiguous. Trimming removed 7 bases from V and 0 bases from J, with 12 bases in between. The germline V gene has CDR1 SGHAT and CDR2 FQNNGV. The CDR3 is 14 amino acids.

This clonotype was seen many times. The rearrangement uses TRBV18 and TRBJ2-3; D is undetermined. Per the germline V gene, CDR1 is KGHSH and CDR2 is LQKENI. This CDR3 is built from 12 residues. The V end was cut by 5 bases, the J end by 1 base, with 4 bases between. For the CDR3, the DNA is TGTGCCAGCTCAATGGGCACAGATACGCAGTATTTT. The encoded protein is CASSMGTDTQYF.

This clonotype was counted at least ten times. The V and J genes are TRBV5-6 and TRBJ1-3, with D uncertain. The CDR3 is 15 amino acids. V gave up 2 bases and J gave up 9 bases, with 18 bases separating them. Germline loops: CDR1 SGHDT, CDR2 YYEEEE. In nucleotides, the CDR3 is TGTGCCAGCAGCTTCGATGAGGACCGAGGTACCACCATATATTTT. It encodes CASSFDEDRGTTIYF.